Listed below are T cell receptor beta chains from one sample, sequenced in a study of blood T cells in healthy people across ages. Each CDR3 protein is one row after TCRdb ran MiXCR on the 5' RACE reads. The table has about 1.8 million distinct CDR3 sequences, 40% to 55% seen once. Material for sequencing was blood. These receptors all come from a woman in her thirties or forties in good health. CDR3s include the opening cysteine and the closing phenylalanine or tryptophan. D genes are given only for firm matches. Clone size is shown for a subset of rows, as once, few, many or a class of expanded clone.

D gene,V gene,J gene,CDR3 length,clone size,CDR3 protein,CDR3 DNA
TRBD2,TRBV14,TRBJ2-1,17,-,CASSQDEGGGYLDEQFF,TGTGCCAGCAGCCAAGATGAAGGCGGGGGTTATCTCGATGAGCAGTTCTTC
-,TRBV2,TRBJ2-7,17,once,CASSEGARGGSSYEQYF,TGTGCCAGCAGTGAAGGGGCCCGTGGAGGGAGCTCCTACGAGCAGTACTTC
-,TRBV20-1,TRBJ1-5,14,few,CSARPGRYNQPQHF,TGCAGTGCTAGACCCGGACGGTACAATCAGCCCCAGCATTTT
-,TRBV4-3,TRBJ2-5,15,few,CASSQGGRSAETQYF,TGCGCCAGCAGCCAAGGTGGCAGGTCGGCAGAGACCCAGTACTTC
TRBD2,TRBV7-2,TRBJ2-4,15,many,CASSSGGGGKNIQYF,TGTGCCAGCAGCAGCGGGGGCGGGGGCAAAAACATTCAGTACTTC
TRBD2,TRBV20-1,TRBJ2-3,15,-,CSARGLAGIFDTQYF,TGCAGTGCTAGGGGACTAGCGGGGATATTCGATACGCAGTATTTT
TRBD2,TRBV27,TRBJ2-5,17,-,CASSLYDPGLAGIREYF,TGTGCCAGCAGTTTATACGATCCGGGACTAGCGGGTATCCGAGAGTACTTC
-,TRBV21-1,TRBJ1-2,16,-,CASSRPRDITRYGYTF,TGTGCCAGCAGTAGACCCCGGGACATCACCCGTTATGGCTACACCTTC
-,TRBV4-2,TRBJ1-4,13,few,CASSQFYNEKLFF,TGTGCCAGCAGCCAATTTTATAATGAAAAACTGTTTTTT
-,TRBV7-8,TRBJ1-2,11,few,CASSGPSGYTF,TGTGCCAGCAGCGGACCGAGTGGCTACACCTTC
TRBD1,TRBV5-1,TRBJ2-1,15,few,CASYGDRGTYNEQFF,TGCGCCAGCTACGGTGACAGGGGAACCTACAATGAGCAGTTCTTC
-,TRBV27,TRBJ2-6,14,-,CASSLNFGANVLTF,TGTGCCAGCAGTTTAAATTTTGGGGCCAACGTCCTGACTTTC
-,TRBV7-2,TRBJ2-3,16,-,CASSFSGRPGTATQYF,TGTGCCAGCAGCTTTAGTGGGCGCCCGGGTACAGCTACGCAGTATTTT
-,TRBV6-4,TRBJ2-7,15,-,CASSDRIDHYNEQYF,TGTGCCAGCAGTGATCGCATCGACCACTACAATGAGCAGTACTTC
-,TRBV12-3/TRBV12-4,TRBJ1-2,15,-,CASSLDTLNEYGYTF,TGTGCCAGCAGTTTAGATACGTTGAATGAGTATGGCTACACCTTC
-,TRBV13,TRBJ2-7,14,few,CASSSFRGSYEQYF,TGTGCCAGCAGCTCGTTTAGGGGCTCCTACGAGCAGTACTTC